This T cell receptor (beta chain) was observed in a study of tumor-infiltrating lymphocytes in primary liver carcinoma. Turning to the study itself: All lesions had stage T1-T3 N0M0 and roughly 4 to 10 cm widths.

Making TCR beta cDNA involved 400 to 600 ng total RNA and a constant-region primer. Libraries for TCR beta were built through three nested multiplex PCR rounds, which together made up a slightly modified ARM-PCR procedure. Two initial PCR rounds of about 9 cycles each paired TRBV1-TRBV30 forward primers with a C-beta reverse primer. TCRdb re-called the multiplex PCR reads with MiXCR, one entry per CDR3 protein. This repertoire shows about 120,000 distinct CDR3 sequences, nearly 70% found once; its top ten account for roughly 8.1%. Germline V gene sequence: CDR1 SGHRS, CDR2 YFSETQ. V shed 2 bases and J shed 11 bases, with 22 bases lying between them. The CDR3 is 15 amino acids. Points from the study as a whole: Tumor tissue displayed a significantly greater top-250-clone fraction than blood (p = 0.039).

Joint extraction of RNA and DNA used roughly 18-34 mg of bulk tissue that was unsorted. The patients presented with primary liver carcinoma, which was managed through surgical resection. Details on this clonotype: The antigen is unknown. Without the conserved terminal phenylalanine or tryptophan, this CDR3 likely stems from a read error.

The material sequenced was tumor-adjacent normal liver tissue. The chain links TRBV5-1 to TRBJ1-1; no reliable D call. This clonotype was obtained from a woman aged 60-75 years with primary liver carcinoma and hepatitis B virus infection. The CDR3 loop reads CASSFYGGSNTEAFS. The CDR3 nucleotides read TGCGCCAGCAGCTTTTACGGCGGATCGAACACCGAGGCTTTCTCT.